This is a list of T cell receptor beta chains from one sample in a study of vaccination and CD4 T cells after COVID-19. TCRdb reprocessed the PCR reads with MiXCR, giving one entry per CDR3 protein. The data show 15,000 to 20,000 distinct CDR3 sequences, less than 65% seen once. These receptors' antigens are unknown. Sequencing was performed on CD4+ T cells from blood, cultured in vitro. The receptors were sampled from a human donor who had recovered from COVID-19. Each CDR3 is given with its conserved first and last residue. A D gene is named only where the DNA matches it firmly. Size is omitted from some rows. Given values are once, few, many or a class for expanded clones.

D gene,CDR3 length,clone size,V gene,J gene,CDR3 protein,CDR3 DNA
-,16,-,TRBV28,TRBJ1-5,CASSFITDNSNQPQHF,TGTGCCAGCAGTTTCATTACAGATAATAGCAATCAGCCCCAGCATTTT
-,14,-,TRBV7-9,TRBJ1-1,CASSLSTGTTEAFF,TGTGCCAGCAGCTTAAGTACAGGGACCACTGAAGCTTTCTTT
TRBD1,14,-,TRBV5-1,TRBJ2-7,CASSPGTGVYEQYF,TGCGCCAGCAGCCCCGGGACAGGGGTCTACGAGCAGTACTTC
-,19,-,TRBV20-1,TRBJ2-2,CSARDAARLIGTNTGELFF,TGCAGTGCTAGAGATGCAGCCCGTTTGATAGGGACGAACACCGGGGAGCTGTTTTTT
-,14,few,TRBV27,TRBJ1-2,CASSRTSPAGGYTF,TGTGCCAGCAGTAGGACTTCCCCGGCGGGTGGCTACACCTTC
TRBD1,15,-,TRBV10-3,TRBJ1-5,CAISSTGESNQPQHF,TGTGCCATCAGTTCGACAGGGGAAAGCAATCAGCCCCAGCATTTT
-,13,-,TRBV28,TRBJ1-5,CARQWRDNQPQHF,TGTGCCCGCCAGTGGAGGGACAATCAGCCCCAGCATTTT
-,13,few,TRBV11-3,TRBJ2-2,CASSSLNTGELFF,TGTGCCAGCAGCTCCTTGAACACCGGGGAGCTGTTTTTT
TRBD1,13,-,TRBV20-1,TRBJ1-2,CSASHTGALSYTF,TGCAGTGCTAGCCATACAGGGGCACTGAGTTACACCTTC
TRBD2,15,-,TRBV19,TRBJ2-7,CASSTSSGGAYEQYF,TGTGCCAGTAGTACCTCTAGCGGGGGGGCCTACGAGCAGTACTTC
-,12,-,TRBV12-3/TRBV12-4,TRBJ2-7,CASRTGRGEQYF,TGTGCCAGCAGGACAGGTCGGGGGGAGCAGTACTTC
TRBD1,16,few,TRBV7-9,TRBJ2-2,CASAPETGFSTGELFF,TGTGCCAGCGCTCCAGAGACAGGGTTTAGCACCGGGGAGCTGTTTTTT
TRBD2,14,-,TRBV12-3/TRBV12-4,TRBJ2-7,CASQRGGSSYEQYF,TGTGCCAGCCAGCGCGGGGGGAGCTCCTACGAGCAGTACTTC
-,16,few,TRBV11-2,TRBJ2-7,CASSRPSRPKTGEQYF,TGTGCCAGCAGCAGACCTTCTAGGCCCAAGACGGGGGAGCAGTACTTC
-,13,-,TRBV7-9,TRBJ2-2,CASRSPLTGELFF,TGTGCCAGCAGGTCCCCCTTGACCGGGGAGCTGTTTTTT
TRBD1,15,few,TRBV11-3,TRBJ1-1,CASSRQGARNTEAFF,TGTGCCAGCAGCAGACAGGGGGCGAGAAACACTGAAGCTTTCTTT
-,16,-,TRBV2,TRBJ2-1,CASNFISGGFDNEQFF,TGTGCCAGCAACTTTATAAGTGGTGGGTTTGACAATGAGCAGTTCTTC
-,15,-,TRBV7-2,TRBJ1-2,CASSLNTGRGTGYTF,TGTGCCAGCAGCTTAAATACCGGCAGGGGAACCGGCTACACCTTC
-,14,-,TRBV2,TRBJ2-2,CASSEALPGGELFF,TGTGCCAGCAGTGAAGCGCTTCCCGGAGGGGAGCTGTTTTTT
-,16,-,TRBV5-1,TRBJ2-3,CASSGDTGTATDTQYF,TGCGCCAGCAGCGGTGACACCGGGACGGCAACAGATACGCAGTATTTT
TRBD1,16,-,TRBV24-1,TRBJ2-3,CATSDAPTGITDTQYF,TGTGCCACCAGTGATGCCCCGACAGGGATCACAGATACGCAGTATTTT
-,13,-,TRBV28,TRBJ1-2,CASSFGGLYGYTF,TGTGCCAGCAGTTTCGGCGGCCTCTATGGCTACACCTTC
-,13,-,TRBV14,TRBJ2-3,CASSRFDTDTQYF,TGTGCCAGCAGCCGCTTCGACACAGATACGCAGTATTTT
-,14,few,TRBV7-8,TRBJ1-5,CASSLVGAGQPQHF,TGTGCCAGCAGCTTAGTGGGGGCGGGTCAGCCCCAGCATTTT
TRBD1,14,few,TRBV6-1,TRBJ1-2,CASSYWDSPAGYTF,TGTGCCAGCAGCTATTGGGACAGCCCTGCCGGCTACACCTTC
-,18,few,TRBV28,TRBJ1-5,CASRATDQVRTANQPQHF,TGTGCCAGCAGGGCTACCGACCAGGTTCGGACAGCCAATCAGCCCCAGCATTTT
-,15,few,TRBV15,TRBJ2-5,CATSRDPNGGETQYF,TGTGCCACCAGCAGAGATCCAAACGGCGGGGAGACCCAGTACTTC
-,17,-,TRBV20-1,TRBJ1-5,CSARPLEGVVSNQPQHF,TGCAGTGCTAGGCCCTTGGAGGGGGTGGTTAGCAATCAGCCCCAGCATTTT
-,17,-,TRBV20-1,TRBJ1-2,CSARAELGVGSNYGYTF,TGCAGTGCTAGAGCTGAGTTGGGGGTGGGGTCCAACTATGGCTACACCTTC
-,17,few,TRBV21-1,TRBJ2-3,CASSKWLAGGPGDTQYF,TGTGCCAGCAGCAAGTGGCTAGCGGGAGGGCCAGGGGATACGCAGTATTTT
TRBD2,18,-,TRBV6-5,TRBJ2-7,CASSYRVKLAGGLNEQYF,TGTGCCAGCAGTTACAGGGTGAAACTAGCGGGGGGTTTAAACGAGCAGTACTTC
-,18,-,TRBV4-1,TRBJ1-1,CASSQARGEGIMNTEAFF,TGCGCCAGCAGCCAAGCTCGCGGGGAAGGCATTATGAACACTGAAGCTTTCTTT
-,19,-,TRBV20-1,TRBJ2-4,CSARDPEGERPGASNIQYF,TGCAGTGCTAGAGACCCTGAGGGAGAGCGGCCAGGGGCCTCGAACATTCAGTACTTC
TRBD1,13,-,TRBV20-1,TRBJ2-7,CSAYRDRGYEQYF,TGCAGTGCTTACCGGGACAGAGGCTACGAGCAGTACTTC
-,14,-,TRBV2,TRBJ2-1,CASSLTGRGNEQFF,TGTGCCAGCAGTCTCACAGGGCGAGGCAATGAGCAGTTCTTC
TRBD2,19,few,TRBV7-2,TRBJ2-2,CASSPQRPSGSGRTGELFF,TGTGCCAGCAGCCCTCAACGGCCTAGCGGGAGTGGTCGAACCGGGGAGCTGTTTTTT
-,13,-,TRBV12-3/TRBV12-4,TRBJ1-1,CASRLEWGTEAFF,TGTGCCAGCAGGTTAGAGTGGGGCACTGAAGCTTTCTTT
TRBD1,14,-,TRBV20-1,TRBJ1-1,CSAREGQGNTEAFF,TGCAGTGCTAGAGAGGGACAGGGAAACACTGAAGCTTTCTTT
TRBD2,15,-,TRBV5-1,TRBJ2-5,CASSFNPGRGETQYF,TGCGCCAGCAGCTTTAATCCAGGGAGGGGAGAGACCCAGTACTTC
-,15,-,TRBV7-9,TRBJ2-7,CASSLGLLRAYEQYF,TGTGCCAGCAGCTTGGGGCTATTACGAGCCTACGAGCAGTACTTC
-,15,few,TRBV27,TRBJ1-3,CASKASSISGNTIYF,TGTGCCAGCAAGGCCAGTTCAATCTCTGGAAACACCATATATTTT
-,16,-,TRBV6-1,TRBJ1-2,CASRTYGAPGDYGYTF,TGTGCCAGCAGAACCTACGGGGCCCCTGGGGACTATGGCTACACCTTC
-,12,-,TRBV18,TRBJ1-5,CASSQNNQPQHF,TGTGCCAGCTCTCAAAATAATCAGCCCCAGCATTTT
TRBD1,15,-,TRBV14,TRBJ2-1,CASSPRTGGYNEQFF,TGTGCCAGCAGCCCAAGGACAGGGGGCTACAATGAGCAGTTCTTC
-,11,-,TRBV20-1,TRBJ2-5,CSAPWRGTQYF,TGCAGTGCTCCCTGGCGGGGGACCCAGTACTTC
-,13,once,TRBV20-1,TRBJ1-2,CSALGWAVGGYTF,TGCAGTGCTCTCGGGTGGGCGGTGGGGGGCTACACCTTC
-,13,-,TRBV20-1,TRBJ1-4,CSARGQAREKLFF,TGCAGTGCTAGAGGTCAGGCGAGGGAAAAACTGTTTTTT
-,14,once,TRBV12-3/TRBV12-4,TRBJ2-7,CASSLGPRSYEQYF,TGTGCCAGCAGTTTAGGCCCGAGGTCCTACGAGCAGTACTTC
-,13,once,TRBV6-1,TRBJ1-5,CASSESLTQPQHF,TGTGCCAGCAGTGAAAGTCTTACTCAGCCCCAGCATTTT
-,16,-,TRBV6-1,TRBJ2-5,CASSPGRVDSQETQYF,TGTGCCAGCAGTCCGGGACGGGTGGATAGCCAAGAGACCCAGTACTTC